A selection of T cell receptor beta chains follows, all from one sample in a study of T cell responses to AZD1222 COVID-19 vaccine. The method was immunoSEQ multiplex PCR; TCRdb's version includes in-frame clones alone and lacks a portion of them. The table lists about 150,000 clones, roughly 90% of them singletons. Sample: peripheral blood, taken on day 0 of AZD1222 vaccination. Receptors originate from an adult in good health. The CDR3 runs from the conserved cysteine through the conserved F or W. D genes are given only for firm matches. Size is stated for part of the rows, as once, few or many counts, or as a class when the clone is expanded.

NA	TRBV5-4	TRBJ1-2	few	TGTGCCAGCACCCTAGGGGGACGGACTTTCTATGGCTACACCTTC	CASTLGGRTFYGYTF
NA	TRBV5-4	TRBJ1-1	NA	TGTGCCAGCAGTAGGACGGTGAACACTGAAGCTTTCTTT	CASSRTVNTEAFF
NA	TRBV5-4	TRBJ1-1	NA	TGTGCCAGCAGCTTAAACACTGAAGCTTTCTTT	CASSLNTEAFF
TRBD2	TRBV7-9	TRBJ2-4	NA	TGTGCCAGCAGCTTAGCGGTTGGACTAGACATTCAGTACTTC	CASSLAVGLDIQYF
NA	TRBV10-2	TRBJ1-2	NA	TGCGCCAGCAGTGAGACCCCGCGCTATGGCTACACCTTC	CASSETPRYGYTF
TRBD1	TRBV19	TRBJ1-4	NA	TGTGCCAGTAGGACAGGGTTTGCAACTAATGAAAAACTGTTTTTT	CASRTGFATNEKLFF
NA	TRBV4-2	TRBJ2-2	NA	TGTGCCAGCAGCCAAGATACGATTCAGGCGAACACCGGGGAGCTGTTTTTT	CASSQDTIQANTGELFF
NA	TRBV6-5	TRBJ2-7	NA	TGTGCCAGCAGTTACGACGTAGCGCTACTGCCCTACGAGCAGTACTTC	CASSYDVALLPYEQYF
NA	TRBV7-9	TRBJ2-4	NA	TGTGCCAGCAGCCGCAGGGATCCCAAAAACATTCAGTACTTC	CASSRRDPKNIQYF
NA	TRBV18	TRBJ2-6	NA	TGTGCCAGCTCACCACTGCCGGGTAGCTCGGGGGGGGCCAACGTCCTGACTTTC	CASSPLPGSSGGANVLTF
NA	TRBV5-4	TRBJ1-1	NA	TGTGCCAGCAGCGCAGGGTTCACTGAAGCTTTCTTT	CASSAGFTEAFF
NA	TRBV3-1/TRBV3-2	TRBJ1-1	once	TGTGCCAGCAGCCCTGGGCAATCACGAGCTTTCTTT	CASSPGQSRAFF
TRBD1	TRBV6-5	TRBJ2-7	NA	TGTGCCAGCAGTTACTCCTCGGGACAGGGGAGCTACGAGCAGTACTTC	CASSYSSGQGSYEQYF
NA	TRBV18	TRBJ2-7	few	TGTGCCAGCTCATCCGGTTTAGGGCAGTACTTC	CASSSGLGQYF
TRBD1	TRBV19	TRBJ1-2	NA	TGTGTTCCGGGACAGGGCTCTCCCTTCTATGGCTACACCTTC	CVPGQGSPFYGYTF
TRBD1	TRBV6-5	TRBJ1-1	NA	TGTGCCAGCAGACGACAGGGGCCCACTGAAGCTTTCTTT	CASRRQGPTEAFF
NA	TRBV18	TRBJ1-3	NA	TGTGCCAGCTCACCGGAAACAGGGCCTGGAAACACCATATATTTT	CASSPETGPGNTIYF
NA	TRBV6-2/TRBV6-3	TRBJ2-7	NA	TGTGCCAGCAGTTACAGGGTGGGCGAGCAGTACTTC	CASSYRVGEQYF
NA	TRBV5-1	TRBJ1-5	NA	TGCGCCAGCAGCTTGGCAGGGGTGGAAAATCAGCCCCAGCATTTT	CASSLAGVENQPQHF
NA	TRBV6-5	TRBJ2-7	NA	TGTGCCAGCAGTTACTCGACTTCGGCCTACGAGCAGTACTTC	CASSYSTSAYEQYF
NA	TRBV30	TRBJ2-7	NA	TGTGCCTGGAGTTGGACGGGGGCTTCCTACGAGCAGTACTTC	CAWSWTGASYEQYF
NA	TRBV7-3	TRBJ2-2	NA	TGTGCCAGCAGCGAAAGCGGCGGGGAGCTGTTTTTT	CASSESGGELFF
TRBD2	TRBV2	TRBJ2-2	once	TGTGCCAGCCTGGGGCTTCTAGCGGGAAGAACCGGGGAGCTGTTTTTT	CASLGLLAGRTGELFF
TRBD1	TRBV28	TRBJ1-2	NA	TGTGCCAGCAGCCCCCAGACAGGGAACTATGGCTACACCTTC	CASSPQTGNYGYTF
TRBD1	TRBV10-2	TRBJ1-2	NA	TGCGCCAGCAGCGGACAGGGGTACTATGGCTACACCTTC	CASSGQGYYGYTF
NA	TRBV9	TRBJ1-1	NA	TGTGCCAGCAGCAGTGGGGACCTAAACACTGAAGCTTTCTTT	CASSSGDLNTEAFF
TRBD1	TRBV18	TRBJ1-1	NA	TGTGCCAGCTCACCTAGAGGACAGGGGGCGGGTGAAGCTTTCTTT	CASSPRGQGAGEAFF
TRBD2	TRBV5-1	TRBJ2-2	NA	TGCGCCAGCAGCTTTCTAGCGGGGGTAAACACCGGGGAGCTGTTTTTT	CASSFLAGVNTGELFF
TRBD1	TRBV7-2	TRBJ1-5	NA	TGTGCCAGCAGCACCGGGACAGGGCGCTCGTATCAGCCCCAGCATTTT	CASSTGTGRSYQPQHF
TRBD1	TRBV7-9	TRBJ2-5	NA	TGTGCCAGCAGCTTAGTAGGACAGGCCCCCCAAGAGACCCAGTACTTC	CASSLVGQAPQETQYF
TRBD1	TRBV4-3	TRBJ1-2	NA	TGCGCCAGCAGCCAAGATGTATTCGGGACAGGGGATGGCTACACCTTC	CASSQDVFGTGDGYTF
TRBD1	TRBV2	TRBJ1-2	NA	TGTGCCAGCAGCGTAGAACTTGACAGGGGAAGCTACACCTTC	CASSVELDRGSYTF
TRBD2	TRBV18	TRBJ2-7	NA	TGTGCCAGCTCACCCCTGACTAGCGGGACCGAGCAGTACTTC	CASSPLTSGTEQYF
NA	TRBV7-9	TRBJ1-1	NA	TGTGCCAGCAGTTTACAGCTCAACACTGAAGCTTTCTTT	CASSLQLNTEAFF
NA	TRBV18	TRBJ2-5	once	TGTGCCAGCTCACCGGATGAGACCCAGTACTTC	CASSPDETQYF
TRBD2	TRBV29-1	TRBJ2-1	NA	TGCAGCGTTGTAGAGGGACTAAGCCTATACAATGAGCAGTTCTTC	CSVVEGLSLYNEQFF
TRBD1	TRBV5-4	TRBJ1-1	NA	TGTGCCAGCAGACCTGCGACAGGGGGCCAATTGGCCTCTCCTGAAGCTTTCTTT	CASRPATGGQLASPEAFF
TRBD1	TRBV7-8	TRBJ1-1	NA	TGTGCCAGCAGCTTTTCCGACAGGGGGAACACTGAAGCTTTCTTT	CASSFSDRGNTEAFF
NA	TRBV27	TRBJ2-7	NA	TGTGCCAGCAGTTTACGGGACAACTACGAGCAGTACTTC	CASSLRDNYEQYF
NA	TRBV13	TRBJ1-5	NA	TGTGCCAGCAGCTGGAACCAGGCAGGAATAGACCAGCCCCAGCATTTT	CASSWNQAGIDQPQHF
TRBD2	TRBV6-2/TRBV6-3	TRBJ2-7	NA	TGTGCCAGCAGCCGACACGGGGTAGCGGGAGTCTACGAGCAGTACTTC	CASSRHGVAGVYEQYF
TRBD1	TRBV5-4	TRBJ1-6	NA	TGTGCCAGCAGCTTGGGCGCGGGACAGGATGATTCACCCCTCCACTTT	CASSLGAGQDDSPLHF
NA	TRBV27	TRBJ2-4	NA	TGTGCCAGTCGGGACTTTAGCGTGGCCAAAAACATTCAGTACTTC	CASRDFSVAKNIQYF
TRBD1	TRBV3-1/TRBV3-2	TRBJ1-5	NA	TGTGCCAGCAGCCCGACAGGGGGCTTGGGGAGCAATCAGCCCCAGCATTTT	CASSPTGGLGSNQPQHF
NA	TRBV11-1	TRBJ1-4	NA	TGTGCCAGCAGCTTAGCGCGGGCAGGTCAATGGAATGAAAAACTGTTTTTT	CASSLARAGQWNEKLFF
NA	TRBV2	TRBJ2-3	NA	TGTGCCAGCAGCGAACTGACCAGCACAGATACGCAGTATTTT	CASSELTSTDTQYF
NA	TRBV13	TRBJ1-1	once	TGTGCCAGCGAGGGTAGCCGGGGGACTGAAGCTTTCTTT	CASEGSRGTEAFF
NA	TRBV10-3	TRBJ2-3	NA	TGTGCCATCAGTGATAGGTTTAAGCGAGGCACAGATACGCAGTATTTT	CAISDRFKRGTDTQYF
NA	TRBV5-1	TRBJ2-7	NA	TGCGCCAGCAGCTTATCAGGGAATCCCACCTACGAGCAGTACTTC	CASSLSGNPTYEQYF
NA	TRBV6-2/TRBV6-3	TRBJ1-1	NA	TGTGCCAGCAGTCTCAGGACCCGGACGTTTAACACTGAAGCTTTCTTT	CASSLRTRTFNTEAFF
TRBD1	TRBV7-9	TRBJ2-2	NA	TGTGCCAGCAACCTACTACCTGACAGGGCGAACACCGGGGAGCTGTTTTTT	CASNLLPDRANTGELFF
TRBD1	TRBV3-1/TRBV3-2	TRBJ2-7	NA	TGTGCCAGCAGCCATGGGGGACAGTTTTCCTACGAGCAGTACTTC	CASSHGGQFSYEQYF
NA	TRBV6-5	TRBJ1-5	NA	TGTGCCAGCAGGTACGGCGAGGGTCAGCCCCAGCATTTT	CASRYGEGQPQHF
NA	TRBV7-2	TRBJ1-5	NA	TGTGCCAGCAGCTTATCCAGGGTCCAGCCCCAGCATTTT	CASSLSRVQPQHF
NA	TRBV6-5	TRBJ1-1	NA	TGTGCCAGCAGCTCCTGGGGAAACACTGAAGCTTTCTTT	CASSSWGNTEAFF